This T cell receptor beta chain came from a study of shared clonotypes between healthy human individuals. Every unsorted PBMC PCR replicate was loaded with 250 to 300 ng DNA, approximately 29,000 T cell genomes. Method: immunoSEQ multiplex PCR; TCRdb's copy keeps in-frame clones and lacks some. Of roughly 500,000 clones in the sample, 79% were seen once. Trimming stripped 5 bases from V and 3 bases from J, with 9 bases between. The CDR3 has 13 residues. Germline CDR1 is LNHDA and CDR2 is SQIVND (reference sequence). Genomic DNA came from about 95 million PBMCs in unsorted samples. Regarding the study as a whole: Genetic and exposure-history diversity was limited by the small donor number.

Turning to this clone: What it binds is unknown.

V gene TRBV19 combines with J gene TRBJ2-3, with a tentative D call TRBD1 (6 bases). This receptor was identified in a woman aged 40 to 50 in good health. Some clones in this sample may be carry-over from other donors' samples. Material for sequencing was PBMCs. For the CDR3, the DNA is TGTGCCAGTAGTCCGCAGGGGACAGATACGCAGTATTTT. Translating gives CASSPQGTDTQYF. Drawing the rest from reference TRBV19 and TRBJ2-3, the complete variable domain is DGGITQSPKYLFRKEGQNVTLSCEQNLNHDAMYWYRQDPGQGLRLIYYSQIVNDFQKGDIAEGYSVSREKKESFPLTVTSAQKNPTAFYLCASSPQGTDTQYFGPGTRLTVL.